This TCR beta chain was sequenced for a study of patients and donors after allogeneic stem cell transplantation. Trimming stripped 3 bases from V and 7 bases from J, with 15 bases between. Germline assignment: CDR1 DFQATT and CDR2 SNEGSKA (reference sequence). The CDR3 extends over 13 amino acids. A single record per CDR3 protein comes from TCRdb applying MiXCR to the RT-PCR reads. The sample has about 90,000 distinct CDR3 sequences, 40% to 60% seen once. This clonotype has a single count. Material: blood, either unsorted or a sorted T cell fraction (not recorded which). The chain has TRBV20-1 and TRBJ1-1; D is perhaps TRBD1 (5 bases). The clonotype comes from a human donor who was either an allogeneic HSCT recipient or a stem cell or donor lymphocyte infusion donor (not recorded which). It is not recorded whose cells these are; they may come from a transplant donor. The CDR3, as DNA: TGCAGTGCTAGGACACCTCCGAGGGGTGAAGCTTTCTTT. It encodes CSARTPPRGEAFF.